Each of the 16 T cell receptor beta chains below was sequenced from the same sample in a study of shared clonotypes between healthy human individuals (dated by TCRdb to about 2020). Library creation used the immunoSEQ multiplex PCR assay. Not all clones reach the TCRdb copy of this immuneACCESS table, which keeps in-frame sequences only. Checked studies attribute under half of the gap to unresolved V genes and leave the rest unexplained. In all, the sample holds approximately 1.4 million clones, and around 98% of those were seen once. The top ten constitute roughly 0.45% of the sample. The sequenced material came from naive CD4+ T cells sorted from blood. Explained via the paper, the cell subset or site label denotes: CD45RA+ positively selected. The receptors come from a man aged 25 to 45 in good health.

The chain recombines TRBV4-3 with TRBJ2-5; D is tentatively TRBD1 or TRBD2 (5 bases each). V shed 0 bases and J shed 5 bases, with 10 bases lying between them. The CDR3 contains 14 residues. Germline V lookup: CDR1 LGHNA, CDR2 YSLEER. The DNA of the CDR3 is TGCGCCAGCAGCCAAGATCTGAGGGGTGAGACCCAGTACTTC. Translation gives CASSQDLRGETQYF.

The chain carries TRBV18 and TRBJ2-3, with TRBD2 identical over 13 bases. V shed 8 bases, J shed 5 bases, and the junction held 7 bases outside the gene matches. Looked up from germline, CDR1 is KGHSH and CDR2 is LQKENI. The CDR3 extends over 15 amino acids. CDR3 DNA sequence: TGTGCCAGCAAGGGACTAGCGGGATTGGTAGATACGCAGTATTTT. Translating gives CASKGLAGLVDTQYF.

CDR3 amino acids: CASTALAGDRITQYF. CDR3 nucleotides: TGTGCCAGTACCGCCCTAGCGGGAGACCGTATTACGCAGTATTTT. The gene calls are TRBV19 and TRBJ2-3; 10 nucleotides match TRBD2. CDR3 length equals 15 residues. The germline V gene encodes CDR1 LNHDA and CDR2 SQIVND (reference sequence). V gave up 7 bases and J gave up 8 bases; unmatched junction bases: 12.

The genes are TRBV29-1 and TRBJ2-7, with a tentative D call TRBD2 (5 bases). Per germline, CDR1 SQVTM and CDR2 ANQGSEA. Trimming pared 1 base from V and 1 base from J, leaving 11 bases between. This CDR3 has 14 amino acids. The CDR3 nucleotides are TGCAGCGTTGAAGTCGGGAAGGAGTCCTACGAGCAGTACTTC. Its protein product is CSVEVGKESYEQYF.

CDR3 bases: TGTGCCAGCAGCTTCCCATCGCTAGGGTATGAGCAGTTCTTC. Protein product: CASSFPSLGYEQFF. The chain employs TRBV11-3 and TRBJ2-1; D is uncertain. This CDR3 has 14 residues. V lost 3 bases to trimming and J lost 8 bases, with 14 bases between them. The germline CDR1 and CDR2 sequences are SGHNT and YENEEA.

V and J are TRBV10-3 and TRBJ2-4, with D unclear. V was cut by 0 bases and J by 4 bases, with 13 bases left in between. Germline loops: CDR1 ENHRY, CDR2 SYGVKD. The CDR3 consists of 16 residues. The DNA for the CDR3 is TGTGCCATCAGTGAGTCGGGGATCGTGGAAAAAAACATTCAGTACTTC. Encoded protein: CAISESGIVEKNIQYF.

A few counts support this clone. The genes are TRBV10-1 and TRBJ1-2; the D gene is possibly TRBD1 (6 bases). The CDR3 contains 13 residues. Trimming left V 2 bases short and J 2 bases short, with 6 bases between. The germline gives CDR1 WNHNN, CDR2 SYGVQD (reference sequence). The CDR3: CASSEGQNYGYTF. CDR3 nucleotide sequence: TGCGCCAGCAGTGAGGGACAGAACTATGGCTACACCTTC.

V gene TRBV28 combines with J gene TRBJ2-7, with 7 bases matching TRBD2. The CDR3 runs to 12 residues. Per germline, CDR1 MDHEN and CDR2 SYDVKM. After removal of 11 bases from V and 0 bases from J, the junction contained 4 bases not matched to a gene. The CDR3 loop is CAVGRSSYEQYF. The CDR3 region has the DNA TGTGCCGTCGGGAGGAGCTCCTACGAGCAGTACTTC.

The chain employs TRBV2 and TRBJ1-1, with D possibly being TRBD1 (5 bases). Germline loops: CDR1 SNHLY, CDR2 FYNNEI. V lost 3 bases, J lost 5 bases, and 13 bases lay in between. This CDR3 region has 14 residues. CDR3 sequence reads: CASSDPGGRTEAFF. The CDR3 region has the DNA TGTGCCAGCAGTGATCCCGGGGGAAGGACTGAAGCTTTCTTT.

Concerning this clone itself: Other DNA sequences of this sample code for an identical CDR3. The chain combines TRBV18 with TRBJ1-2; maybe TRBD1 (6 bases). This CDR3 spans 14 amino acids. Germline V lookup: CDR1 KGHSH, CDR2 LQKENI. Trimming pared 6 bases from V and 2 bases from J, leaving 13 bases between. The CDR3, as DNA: TGTGCCAGCTCGTCGACAGGAGGAAACTATGGCTACACCTTC. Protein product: CASSSTGGNYGYTF.

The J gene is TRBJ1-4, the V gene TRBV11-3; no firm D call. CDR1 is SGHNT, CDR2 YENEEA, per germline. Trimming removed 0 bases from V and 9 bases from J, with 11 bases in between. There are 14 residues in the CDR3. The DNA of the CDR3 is TGTGCCAGCAGCTTAGAAAGGGTTTCCAAAAAACTGTTTTTT. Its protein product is CASSLERVSKKLFF.

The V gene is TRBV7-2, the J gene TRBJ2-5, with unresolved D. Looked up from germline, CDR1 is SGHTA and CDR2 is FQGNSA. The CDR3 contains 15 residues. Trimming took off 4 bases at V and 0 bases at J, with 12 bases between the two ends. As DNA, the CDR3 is TGTGCCAGCAGCTCAACCGTCTCATACCAAGAGACCCAGTACTTC. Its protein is CASSSTVSYQETQYF.

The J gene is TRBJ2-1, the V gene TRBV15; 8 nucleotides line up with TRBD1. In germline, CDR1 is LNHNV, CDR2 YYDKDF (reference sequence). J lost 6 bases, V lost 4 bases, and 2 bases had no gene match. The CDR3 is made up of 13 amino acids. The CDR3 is CATSTDRGNEQFF. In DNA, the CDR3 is TGTGCCACCAGCACCGACAGGGGCAATGAGCAGTTCTTC.

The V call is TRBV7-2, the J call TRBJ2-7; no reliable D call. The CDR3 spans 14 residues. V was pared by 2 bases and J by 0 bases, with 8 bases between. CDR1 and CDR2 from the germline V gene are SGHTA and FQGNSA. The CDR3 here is CASSLRAFSYEQYF. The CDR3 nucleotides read TGTGCCAGCAGCTTACGGGCCTTCTCCTACGAGCAGTACTTC.

CDR3 amino acids: CASSPQRLAGDTQYF. The CDR3 nucleotides read TGTGCCAGCTCCCCCCAACGACTAGCTGGAGATACGCAGTATTTT. The V call is TRBV18, the J call TRBJ2-3; 7 bases line up with TRBD2. The germline CDR1 and CDR2 sequences are KGHSH and LQKENI. The trim removed 6 bases at V and 5 bases at J, leaving 11 bases unmatched. The CDR3 totals 15 residues.

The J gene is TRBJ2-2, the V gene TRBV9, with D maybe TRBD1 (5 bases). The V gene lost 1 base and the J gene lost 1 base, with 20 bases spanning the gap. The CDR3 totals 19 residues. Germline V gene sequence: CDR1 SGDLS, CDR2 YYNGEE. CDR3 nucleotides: TGTGCCAGCAGCGTATCGATCCGTGACAGATCTAGGAACACCGGGGAGCTGTTTTTT. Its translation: CASSVSIRDRSRNTGELFF.